There are a few counts of the clone carrying this TCR beta chain. Its antigen is unknown. The sample is drawn from a study of cytomegalovirus exposure and HLA in healthy donors. General observations from the study: Across all donors, roughly uniform sequencing depth was an assumption of the presence/absence analyses. Evidence from a later analysis indicated that most CMV-associated TCR beta chains looked HLA-restricted. Researchers reported that a few CMV-associated chains were confirmed in vitro as CMV antigen-specific.

Germline CDR1 is MNHEY and CDR2 is SVGAGI. CDR3 length: 15 amino acids. Trimming pared 4 bases from V and 1 base from J, leaving 13 bases between. The PCR contained 60 Vbeta and 13 Jbeta primers. Profiled with immunoSEQ multiplex PCR; TCRdb holds only in-frame clones, not every one. The data show some 130,000 clones, 77% seen once. The TCR was taken from a male donor in good health and CMV-seropositive. The chain has TRBV6-5 and TRBJ2-5, with D possibly matching TRBD2 (5 bases). Sequenced input: PBMCs. The DNA of the CDR3 is TGTGCCAGCAGTTCTCCCCGGGGTACCCAAGAGACCCAGTACTTC. This sequence encodes CASSSPRGTQETQYF.